These 17 T cell receptor beta chains were sequenced from one sample in a study of control samples from healthy donors and cancer patients (dated by TCRdb to the early 2020s). The protocol used for the library was the immunoSEQ multiplex PCR assay. Here the immuneACCESS table is served through TCRdb, limited to in-frame sequences with V and J called. Missing clones are a known gap in these copies; in checked studies unresolved V genes cover under half, and the rest lacks a known reason. The sample profile shows 78,000 or so clones; approximately 84% of them were found once. Of the sample, about 15% is held by the ten largest clones. Sequencing used blood. The origin of the receptors is a man aged 45 to 65 in good health.

The chain couples TRBV7-9 to TRBJ2-1, with D uncertain. CDR1 and CDR2 (germline): SEHNR, FQNEAQ (reference sequence). Trimming stripped 2 bases from V and 2 bases from J, with 13 bases between. This CDR3 contains 16 residues. The CDR3 coding sequence is TGTGCCAGCAGCTTATATTCGGAAATCCCCTACAATGAGCAGTTCTTC. This gives the protein CASSLYSEIPYNEQFF.

This chain joins TRBV18 and TRBJ2-2; D perhaps matches TRBD2 (5 bases). Between the trimmed V and J ends, which lost 3 bases and 6 bases, there was a span of 8 bases. CDR3 length: 13 amino acids. Germline V lookup: CDR1 KGHSH, CDR2 LQKENI. The CDR3 protein is CASSPTGSGELFF. CDR3 DNA sequence: TGTGCCAGCTCACCCACGGGATCCGGGGAGCTGTTTTTT.

J is TRBJ2-3 and V is TRBV4-3; D remains unclear. Deletions cut 0 bases from V and 6 bases from J, with 13 bases between. CDR1 and CDR2 (germline): LGHNA, YSLEER. This CDR3 contains 15 residues. The CDR3 sequence: CASSQDRTSLDTQYF. In DNA, the CDR3 is TGCGCCAGCAGCCAAGATCGCACCTCCCTGGATACGCAGTATTTT.

The chain combines TRBV19 with TRBJ1-5; TRBD1 might be the D (6 bases). The CDR3 is 16 amino acids. The V end lost 4 bases, the J end lost 2 bases, and 15 bases lay between the germline ends. Germline assignment: CDR1 LNHDA and CDR2 SQIVND (reference sequence). CDR3 in amino acids: CASSTYDRLGNQPQHF. CDR3 nucleotide sequence: TGTGCCAGTAGTACCTACGACAGGCTCGGCAATCAGCCCCAGCATTTT.

The V and J genes are TRBV4-3 and TRBJ2-1, with TRBD2 matching 7 bases. CDR1 is LGHNA and CDR2 is YSLEER in the germline V gene. This CDR3 spans 18 amino acids. V shed 1 base, J shed 4 bases, and the junction held 13 bases outside the gene matches. In nucleotides, the CDR3 is TGCGCCAGCAGCCAAGTTAGCCCAGCGGGGTATTTTTACAATGAGCAGTTCTTC. This encodes CASSQVSPAGYFYNEQFF.

The genes are TRBV9 and TRBJ2-2; a weak D match, TRBD1 (6 bases). The CDR3 is 15 amino acids. Germline V gives CDR1 SGDLS, CDR2 YYNGEE. Trimming shortened V by 4 bases and J by 4 bases, and 14 bases separated the two germline ends. CDR3 protein: CASSPTQGPTGELFF. CDR3 sequence (DNA): TGTGCCAGCAGCCCTACACAGGGACCCACCGGGGAGCTGTTTTTT.

This rearrangement joins TRBV7-2 to TRBJ2-1; D unclear. CDR3 length equals 14 residues. CDR1 SGHTA and CDR2 FQGNSA come from the germline V gene. V was clipped by 3 bases and J by 6 bases, with 12 bases between them. For the CDR3, the DNA is TGTGCCAGCAGCTTCGCGACCGTCCCCAATGAGCAGTTCTTC. Encoded protein: CASSFATVPNEQFF.

This sequence joins TRBV9 and TRBJ1-6; D is undetermined. V was shortened by 2 bases and J by 8 bases, with 11 bases between the two germline ends. There are 14 residues in the CDR3. Germline lookup yields CDR1 SGDLS and CDR2 YYNGEE. The CDR3 spells CASSVDGSDSPLHF. DNA of the CDR3: TGTGCCAGCAGCGTCGATGGGTCGGATTCACCCCTCCACTTT.

This clone was counted a single time. The V gene is TRBV7-2, the J gene TRBJ2-1, with 7 bases matching TRBD2. The CDR3 contains 15 residues. V shed 5 bases and J 0 bases; nucleotides not matched to a gene: 4. CDR1 is SGHTA, CDR2 FQGNSA, per germline. The CDR3 coding sequence is TGTGCCAGCAGCCCTGAGCGGGACTCCTACAATGAGCAGTTCTTC. As protein: CASSPERDSYNEQFF.

For the CDR3, the DNA is TGTGCCAGCAGCTCACTAGGTGAGCAGTTCTTC. Its translation: CASSSLGEQFF. The chain uses TRBV11-3 and TRBJ2-1; perhaps TRBD2 as D (5 bases). The CDR3 is made up of 11 amino acids. CDR1 and CDR2 from the germline V gene are SGHNT and YENEEA. V was pared by 4 bases and J by 9 bases, with 7 bases between. Full variable domain (remainder filled in from reference TRBV11-3 and TRBJ2-1): EAGVVQSPRYKIIEKKQPVAFWCNPISGHNTLYWYLQNLGQGPELLIRYENEEAVDDSQLPKDRFSAERLKGVDSTLKIQPAELGDSAVYLCASSSLGEQFFGPGTRLTVL.

The chain has TRBV5-1 and TRBJ2-5; 10 bases fit TRBD2. The CDR3 length is 18 residues. The V segment lost 0 bases and the J segment 4 bases; nucleotides outside the gene matches: 12. Germline lookup yields CDR1 SGHRS and CDR2 YFSETQ. The CDR3 here is CASSLVSSGRGIGETQYF. Here the CDR3 DNA reads TGCGCCAGCAGCTTGGTATCCAGCGGGAGGGGGATAGGAGAGACCCAGTACTTC.

The rearrangement joins TRBV5-6 to TRBJ2-7; tentatively, D is TRBD1 (5 bases). The CDR3 totals 13 residues. Trimming pared 3 bases from V and 7 bases from J, leaving 14 bases between. The germline V gene encodes CDR1 SGHDT and CDR2 YYEEEE. CDR3 amino acids: CASSSGHGLEQYF. DNA for the CDR3: TGTGCCAGCAGCTCCGGACATGGTTTGGAGCAGTACTTC. The entire variable domain, with the rest obtained from reference TRBV5-6 and TRBJ2-7, is as follows: DAGVTQSPTHLIKTRGQQVTLRCSPKSGHDTVSWYQQALGQGPQFIFQYYEEEERQRGNFPDRFSGHQFPNYSSELNVNALLLGDSALYLCASSSGHGLEQYFGPGTRLTVT.

The chain has TRBV13 and TRBJ2-1; D is unresolved. CDR1 PRHDT and CDR2 FYEKMQ come from the germline V gene (reference sequence). The CDR3 totals 11 residues. Trimming shortened V by 5 bases and J by 12 bases, and 11 bases separated the two germline ends. DNA of the CDR3: TGTGCCAGCAGCAGGTTGAGACCGCAGTTCTTC. It specifies CASSRLRPQFF.

V is TRBV11-2 and J is TRBJ2-5, with TRBD1 as a possible D gene (6 bases). V lost 1 base to trimming and J lost 7 bases, with 10 bases between them. The CDR3 is made up of 13 amino acids. The germline gives CDR1 SGHAT, CDR2 FQNNGV. The CDR3: CASSLAQGPTQYF. The CDR3 nucleotides are TGTGCCAGCAGCTTAGCCCAGGGGCCGACCCAGTACTTC.

V is TRBV29-1 and J is TRBJ1-1; TRBD1 aligns across 8 bases. Germline values: CDR1 SQVTM, CDR2 ANQGSEA. The junction had 5 bases not matched to a gene; V was cut back by 5 bases and J by 3 bases. The CDR3 is made up of 13 amino acids. DNA of the CDR3: TGCAGCGTTCTCGACAGGGGCGACACTGAAGCTTTCTTT. It encodes CSVLDRGDTEAFF.

This sequence joins TRBV11-3 and TRBJ2-2; D is uncertain. The ends were cut back, 2 bases at V and 3 bases at J, with 7 bases in the middle. Germline CDR1 is SGHNT and CDR2 is YENEEA. This CDR3 spans 14 amino acids. The CDR3 reads CASSLLSYTGELFF. DNA of the CDR3: TGTGCCAGCAGCTTACTTAGCTACACCGGGGAGCTGTTTTTT.

A single count supports this clone. The V call is TRBV10-3, the J call TRBJ1-1, with D hard to call. V was clipped by 0 bases and J by 8 bases, with 10 bases between them. This CDR3 is built from 13 residues. Germline CDR1 is ENHRY and CDR2 is SYGVKD. Here the CDR3 reads CAISESIEREAFF. The CDR3 nucleotides read TGTGCCATCAGTGAGTCTATCGAAAGGGAAGCTTTCTTT.